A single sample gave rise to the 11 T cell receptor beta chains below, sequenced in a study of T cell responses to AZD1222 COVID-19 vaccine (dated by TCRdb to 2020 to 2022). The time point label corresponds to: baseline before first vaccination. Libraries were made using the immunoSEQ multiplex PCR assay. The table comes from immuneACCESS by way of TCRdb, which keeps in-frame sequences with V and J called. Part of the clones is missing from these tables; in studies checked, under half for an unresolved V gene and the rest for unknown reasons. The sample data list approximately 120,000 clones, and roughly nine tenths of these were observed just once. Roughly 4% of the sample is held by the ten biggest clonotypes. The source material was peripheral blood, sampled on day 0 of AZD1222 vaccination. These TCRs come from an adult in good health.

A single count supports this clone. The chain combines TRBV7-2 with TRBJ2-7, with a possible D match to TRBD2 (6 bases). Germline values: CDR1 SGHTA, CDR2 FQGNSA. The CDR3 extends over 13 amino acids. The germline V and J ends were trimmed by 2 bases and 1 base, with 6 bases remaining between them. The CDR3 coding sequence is TGTGCCAGCAGCTTAAGCGGGTCCTACGAGCAGTACTTC. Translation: CASSLSGSYEQYF.

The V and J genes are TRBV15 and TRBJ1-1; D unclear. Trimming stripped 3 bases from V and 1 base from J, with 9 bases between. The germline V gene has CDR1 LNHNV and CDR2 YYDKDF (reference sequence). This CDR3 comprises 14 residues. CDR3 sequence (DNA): TGTGCCACCAGCAGTATCTACTCGAACACTGAAGCTTTCTTT. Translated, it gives CATSSIYSNTEAFF.

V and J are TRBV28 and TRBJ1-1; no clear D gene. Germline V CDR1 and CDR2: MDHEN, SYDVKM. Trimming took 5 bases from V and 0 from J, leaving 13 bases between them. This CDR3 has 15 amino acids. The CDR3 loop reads CASSPTRAVNTEAFF. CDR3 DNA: TGTGCCAGCAGTCCTACCCGCGCGGTGAACACTGAAGCTTTCTTT.

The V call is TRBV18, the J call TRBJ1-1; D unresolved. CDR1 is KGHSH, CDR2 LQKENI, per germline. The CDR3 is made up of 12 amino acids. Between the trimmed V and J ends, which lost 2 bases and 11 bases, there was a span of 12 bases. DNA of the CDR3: TGTGCCAGCTCACCAATGCGGGAGGCCGCTTTCTTT. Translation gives CASSPMREAAFF.

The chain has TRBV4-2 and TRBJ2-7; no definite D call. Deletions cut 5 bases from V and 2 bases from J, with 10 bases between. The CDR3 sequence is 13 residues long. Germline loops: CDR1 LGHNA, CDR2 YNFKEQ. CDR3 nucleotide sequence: TGTGCCAGCAGCAAATCGGAAGCCTACGAGCAGTACTTC. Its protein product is CASSKSEAYEQYF.

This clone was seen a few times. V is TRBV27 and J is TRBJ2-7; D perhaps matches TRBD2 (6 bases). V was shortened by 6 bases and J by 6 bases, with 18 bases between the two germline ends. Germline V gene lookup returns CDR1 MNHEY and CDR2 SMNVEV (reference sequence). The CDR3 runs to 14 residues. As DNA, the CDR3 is TGTGCCAGCAGCCGCGCGGGGCAGGGTGCCGAGCAGTACTTC. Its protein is CASSRAGQGAEQYF.

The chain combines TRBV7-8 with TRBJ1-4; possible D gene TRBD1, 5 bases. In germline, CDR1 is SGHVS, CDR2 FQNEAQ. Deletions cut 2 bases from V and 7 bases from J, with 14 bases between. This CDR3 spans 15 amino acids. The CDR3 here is CASSLNGGLAEKLFF. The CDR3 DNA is TGTGCCAGCAGCTTAAACGGGGGTTTGGCTGAAAAACTGTTTTTT.

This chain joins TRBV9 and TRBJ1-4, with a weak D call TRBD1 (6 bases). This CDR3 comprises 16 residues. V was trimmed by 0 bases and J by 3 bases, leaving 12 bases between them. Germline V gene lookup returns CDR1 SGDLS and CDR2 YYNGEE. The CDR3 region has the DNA TGTGCCAGCAGCGTAGCTGGGGGGCAAGCTAATGAAAAACTGTTTTTT. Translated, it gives CASSVAGGQANEKLFF.

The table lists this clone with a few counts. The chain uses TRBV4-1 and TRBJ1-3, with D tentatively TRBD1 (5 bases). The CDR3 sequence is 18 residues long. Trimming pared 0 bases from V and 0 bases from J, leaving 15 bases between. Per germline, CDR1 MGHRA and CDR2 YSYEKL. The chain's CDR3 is CASSQEALGPNSGNTIYF. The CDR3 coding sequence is TGCGCCAGCAGCCAAGAGGCCCTGGGACCGAACTCTGGAAACACCATATATTTT.

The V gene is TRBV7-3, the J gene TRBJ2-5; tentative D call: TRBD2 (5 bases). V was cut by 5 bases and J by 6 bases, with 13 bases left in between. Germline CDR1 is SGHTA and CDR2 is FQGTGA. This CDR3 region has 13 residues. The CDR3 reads CASSADRDKTQYF. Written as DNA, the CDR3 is TGTGCCAGCAGCGCAGACCGGGATAAGACCCAGTACTTC.

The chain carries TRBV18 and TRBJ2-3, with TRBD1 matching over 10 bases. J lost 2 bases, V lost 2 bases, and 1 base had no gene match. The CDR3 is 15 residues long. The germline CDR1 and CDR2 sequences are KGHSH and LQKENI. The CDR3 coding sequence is TGTGCCAGCTCACCAGGGACAGGGGTCACAGATACGCAGTATTTT. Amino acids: CASSPGTGVTDTQYF.